A single T cell receptor beta chain is shown here with its context. The data stem from a study of T cells in Graves' hyperthyroidism and ophthalmopathy. Amplified TCR beta CDR3 regions came from RNA transcripts. The primer set for the first-round RT-PCR of the TCR CDR3 was HTBI. TCRdb analysed the multiplex PCR reads with MiXCR anew, one entry per CDR3 protein. This sample carries around 180,000 distinct CDR3 sequences, approximately 17% of them seen once, and the ten largest clones take around 29%. Researchers defined stable Graves' hyperthyroidism as no ophthalmopathy progression within 18 months. Patients aged 18 to 65 had newly diagnosed hyperthyroidism lasting under 2 months. The diagnoses drew upon clinical symptoms, serum thyroxine and TRAb, thyroid ultrasound and orbital computed tomography. Per the germline V gene, CDR1 is MNHEY and CDR2 is SVGEGT. The trim removed 4 bases at V and 5 bases at J, leaving 2 bases unmatched. This CDR3 contains 14 residues.

Sequenced sample: blood. The chain joins TRBV6-2 or TRBV6-3 to TRBJ2-2; TRBD1 matches 9 bases. The receptor was isolated from a woman aged 50 to 60 with Graves' hyperthyroidism. The CDR3 loop is CASSSGQGTGELFF. DNA of the CDR3: TGTGCCAGCAGTTCGGGACAGGGTACCGGGGAGCTGTTTTTT.